Presented here are 13 T cell receptor beta chains from one specimen sequenced in a study of metastatic and nonmetastatic thyroid tumors. Thyroid surgery was preceded by no treatment in any patient. TCRdb re-called clones from the PCR reads using MiXCR. The repertoire consists of about 1,900 clones, with approximately 10% occurring once and the leading ten covering 40%. Input material: tumor tissue. These receptors were collected from a female donor with papillary thyroid cancer or a benign thyroid nodule (not recorded which). Some clones in this sample may be carry-over from other donors' samples.

This clone was seen at least ten times. A clone one base away is much larger, so this may be a read error. Other DNA sequences of this sample code for an identical CDR3. V and J are TRBV5-1 and TRBJ2-3; D remains ambiguous. Between the trimmed V and J ends, which lost 0 bases and 6 bases, there was a span of 11 bases. Germline V gene sequence: CDR1 SGHRS, CDR2 YFSETQ. The CDR3 is 14 residues long. The CDR3 spells CASSLEGNGDTQYF. CDR3 bases: TGCGCCAGCAGCTTGGAAGGAAATGGGGATACGCAGTATTTT.

This clone counts as medium-sized. The genes are TRBV3-1 and TRBJ1-2; D is ambiguous. From germline, CDR1 is LGHDT and CDR2 YNNKEL (reference sequence). Trimming took off 0 bases at V and 7 bases at J, with 12 bases between the two ends. CDR3 length: 14 residues. CDR3 residues: CASSQDGRARGYTF. Written as DNA, the CDR3 is TGTGCCAGCAGCCAAGACGGGAGGGCTCGTGGCTACACCTTC.

By share, this clone ranks as medium-sized. The chain's CDR3 is CATSDYNTEAFF. The DNA of the CDR3 is TGTGCCACCAGTGATTATAACACTGAAGCTTTCTTT. The chain combines TRBV24-1 with TRBJ1-1, with D unresolved. Per germline, CDR1 KGHDR and CDR2 SFDVKD. The V and J ends lost 2 bases and 2 bases respectively, with 2 bases between them. This CDR3 has 12 amino acids.

This clone is medium-sized by share. This rearrangement joins TRBV20-1 to TRBJ2-1; TRBD2 matches at 8 bases. The ends lost 1 base at V and 3 bases at J; junction bases unmatched: 8. The germline CDR1 and CDR2 sequences are DFQATT and SNEGSKA (reference sequence). The CDR3 sequence is 16 residues long. The CDR3: CSARVPREGLYNEQFF. CDR3 coding DNA: TGCAGTGCTAGAGTCCCACGGGAGGGCCTCTACAATGAGCAGTTCTTC.

This clone is large within its sample. This rearrangement joins TRBV10-3 to TRBJ2-7; D is unclear. Per the germline V gene, CDR1 is ENHRY and CDR2 is SYGVKD. This CDR3 contains 15 residues. V was cut by 6 bases and J by 5 bases, with 20 bases left in between. CDR3: CAISEAPLTRDEQYF. CDR3 bases: TGTGCCATCAGCGAGGCCCCCCTAACCCGGGACGAGCAGTACTTC.

This clone was observed a few times. The V gene is TRBV19, the J gene TRBJ2-1; no firm D call. The CDR3 has 14 residues. Germline V gene lookup returns CDR1 LNHDA and CDR2 SQIVND (reference sequence). Trimming took off 2 bases at V and 10 bases at J, with 15 bases between the two ends. The CDR3 here is CASSINPESAEQFF. The CDR3 DNA follows: TGTGCCAGTAGTATAAACCCTGAGAGCGCAGAGCAGTTCTTC. The entire variable domain, with the rest obtained from reference TRBV19 and TRBJ2-1, is as follows: DGGITQSPKYLFRKEGQNVTLSCEQNLNHDAMYWYRQDPGQGLRLIYYSQIVNDFQKGDIAEGYSVSREKKESFPLTVTSAQKNPTAFYLCASSINPESAEQFFGPGTRLTVL.

In its sample, this clone is medium-sized (0.01 to 0.1%). The chain has TRBV7-3 and TRBJ1-2, with D possibly being TRBD1 (5 bases). V lost 4 bases to trimming and J lost 4 bases, with 16 bases between them. Germline-derived CDR1 and CDR2 are SGHTA and FQGTGA. The length of the CDR3 is 15 residues. The CDR3: CASSSPGHGGYGYTF. In nucleotides, the CDR3 is TGTGCCAGCAGCTCTCCGGGGCACGGAGGCTATGGCTACACCTTC.

This clone is termed medium-sized. CDR3 residues: CASSSQGAWETQYF. The CDR3 nucleotides read TGCGCCAGCAGCTCCCAGGGGGCCTGGGAGACCCAGTACTTC. The J gene is TRBJ2-5, the V gene TRBV5-1, with 8 bases aligning to TRBD1. CDR1 and CDR2 from the germline V gene are SGHRS and YFSETQ. This CDR3 is 14 amino acids long. V shed 3 bases and J 5 bases; nucleotides not matched to a gene: 6.

This clone was observed at least ten times. The chain recombines TRBV5-6 with TRBJ2-3, with 7 bases aligning to TRBD2. Germline assignment: CDR1 SGHDT and CDR2 YYEEEE. Trimming removed 8 bases from V and 4 bases from J; junction bases left unmatched: 13. The length of the CDR3 is 15 residues. CDR3 DNA: TGTGCCAGTTTCCAAACCGGGGGGTTGGCAGATACGCAGTATTTT. Translation: CASFQTGGLADTQYF.

J is TRBJ1-2 and V is TRBV5-4; 7 nucleotides match TRBD1. Germline V gene data show CDR1 as SGHNT and CDR2 as YYREEE (reference sequence). The CDR3 has 16 amino acids. Trimming at V came to 9 bases and at J to 4 bases, leaving 18 bases not matched to a gene. The chain's CDR3 is CATADTPGGPFYGYTF. The CDR3 nucleotides are TGTGCCACAGCGGATACCCCAGGGGGGCCTTTCTATGGCTACACCTTC.

There are a few counts of this clone. The chain uses TRBV12-3 or TRBV12-4 and TRBJ2-7; 9 bases align to TRBD1. V trimming: 7 bases; J trimming: 0 bases; junction bases outside the gene matches: 7. This CDR3 is 15 amino acids long. The CDR3 protein is CASTPGQGSSYEQYF. CDR3 DNA sequence: TGTGCCAGCACCCCGGGACAGGGCAGCTCCTACGAGCAGTACTTC.

The gene calls are TRBV24-1 and TRBJ2-2; TRBD2 is a possible D gene (6 bases). Trimming removed 6 bases at V and 5 bases at J, with 21 bases between. The CDR3 loop spans 17 amino acids. Germline V gene lookup returns CDR1 KGHDR and CDR2 SFDVKD. The CDR3 region is CATSPLGAGSGTGELFF. CDR3 nucleotides: TGTGCCACCAGTCCCCTCGGTGCGGGGAGTGGTACCGGGGAGCTGTTTTTT.

This clone has at least ten counts. V usage is TRBV9 and J usage is TRBJ1-1; D is unresolved. The ends were cut back, 4 bases at V and 0 bases at J, with 16 bases in the middle. Germline values: CDR1 SGDLS, CDR2 YYNGEE. The CDR3 runs to 16 residues. The CDR3 DNA follows: TGTGCCAGCAGCCCCGAATCGGGGTTCATGAACACTGAAGCTTTCTTT. It yields the protein CASSPESGFMNTEAFF.